This T cell receptor (beta chain) was captured in a study of cytomegalovirus exposure and HLA in healthy donors. Study observations and caveats: Testing in vitro showed a few CMV-associated chains specific for CMV antigens.

The PCR made use of 60 Vbeta and 13 Jbeta primers. Clones were read by immunoSEQ multiplex PCR, and TCRdb kept only the in-frame ones, dropping some. The table lists approximately 160,000 clones, under 85% of them singletons. Germline CDR1 reads SQVTM; CDR2 reads ANQGSEA. The CDR3 has 12 amino acids. The V and J ends lost 4 bases and 4 bases, in that order; junction bases with no gene match: 3. Of note for this clone: The antigen is not known.

This clonotype was sampled from a woman in her twenties or thirties in good health and CMV-seronegative. The sequencing sample was made of PBMCs. The gene calls are TRBV29-1 and TRBJ1-1; 7 bases agree with TRBD1. In nucleotides, the CDR3 is TGCAGCGTTGGACAGGGTAGCACTGAAGCTTTCTTT. This translates into CSVGQGSTEAFF.